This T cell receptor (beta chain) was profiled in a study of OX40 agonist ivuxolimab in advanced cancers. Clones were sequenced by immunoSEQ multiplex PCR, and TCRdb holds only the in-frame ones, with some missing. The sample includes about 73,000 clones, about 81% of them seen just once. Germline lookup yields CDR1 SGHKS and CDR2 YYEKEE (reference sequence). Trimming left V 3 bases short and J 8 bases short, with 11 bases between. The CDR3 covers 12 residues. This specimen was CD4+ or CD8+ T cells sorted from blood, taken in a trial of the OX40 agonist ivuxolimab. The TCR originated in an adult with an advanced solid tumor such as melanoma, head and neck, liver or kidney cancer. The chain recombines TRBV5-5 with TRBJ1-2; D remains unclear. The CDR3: CASSSWVGGYTF. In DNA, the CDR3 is TGTGCCAGCAGCTCGTGGGTGGGAGGCTACACCTTC. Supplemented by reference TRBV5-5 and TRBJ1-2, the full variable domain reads DAGVTQSPTHLIKTRGQQVTLRCSPISGHKSVSWYQQVLGQGPQFIFQYYEKEERGRGNFPDRFSARQFPNYSSELNVNALLLGDSALYLCASSSWVGGYTFGSGTRLTVV.